The T cell receptor (beta chain) described here comes from a study of blood T cell repertoires in COVID-19. Turning to the study itself: Samples taken during acute and convalescent COVID-19 were collected in the United States, Italy and Spain.

This clone was seen more than once but under ten times. Trimming stripped 0 bases from V and 5 bases from J, with 13 bases between. CDR1 is LGHNA, CDR2 YSLEER, per germline. The CDR3 runs to 15 residues. Assay: immunoSEQ multiplex PCR; the TCRdb copy retains only in-frame clones and omits some. The data show under 150,000 clones, roughly 80% seen once. The chain uses TRBV4-3 and TRBJ1-1; tentative D call: TRBD1 (5 bases). This TCR was recovered from a woman aged 50 to 65 with active or convalescent COVID-19. Sequences were obtained from peripheral blood. CDR3 bases: TGCGCCAGCAGCCAAGATCCCGGGGGAGGGACTGAAGCTTTCTTT. Protein sequence: CASSQDPGGGTEAFF.